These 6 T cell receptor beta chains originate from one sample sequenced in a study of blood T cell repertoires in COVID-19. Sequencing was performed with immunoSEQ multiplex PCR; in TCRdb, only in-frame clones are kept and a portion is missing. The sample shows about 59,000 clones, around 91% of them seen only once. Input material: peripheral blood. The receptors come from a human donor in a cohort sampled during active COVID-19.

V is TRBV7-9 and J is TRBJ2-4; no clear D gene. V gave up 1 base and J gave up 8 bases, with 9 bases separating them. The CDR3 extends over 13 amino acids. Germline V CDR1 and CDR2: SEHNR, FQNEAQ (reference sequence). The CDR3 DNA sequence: TGTGCCAGCAGCTTAGTATATTCGGACATTCAGTACTTC. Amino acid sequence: CASSLVYSDIQYF.

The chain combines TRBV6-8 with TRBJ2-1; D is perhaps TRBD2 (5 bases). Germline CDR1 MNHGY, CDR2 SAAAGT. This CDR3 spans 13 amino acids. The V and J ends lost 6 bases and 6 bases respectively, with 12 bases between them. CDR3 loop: CASSRKRVNEQFF. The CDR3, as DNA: TGTGCCAGCAGCAGAAAGAGGGTCAATGAGCAGTTCTTC.

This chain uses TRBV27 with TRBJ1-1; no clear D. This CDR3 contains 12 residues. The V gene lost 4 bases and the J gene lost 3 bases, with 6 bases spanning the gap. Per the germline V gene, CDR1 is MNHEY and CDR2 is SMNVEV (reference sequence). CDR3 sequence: CASSSRDTEAFF. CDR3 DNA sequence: TGTGCCAGCAGTTCACGGGACACTGAAGCTTTCTTT.

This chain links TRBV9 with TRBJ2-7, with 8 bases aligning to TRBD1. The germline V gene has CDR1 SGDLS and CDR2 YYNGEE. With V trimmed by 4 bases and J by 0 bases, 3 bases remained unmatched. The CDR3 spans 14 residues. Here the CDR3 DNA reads TGTGCCAGCAGCCCAGGGGGCGTCTCCTACGAGCAGTACTTC. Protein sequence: CASSPGGVSYEQYF.

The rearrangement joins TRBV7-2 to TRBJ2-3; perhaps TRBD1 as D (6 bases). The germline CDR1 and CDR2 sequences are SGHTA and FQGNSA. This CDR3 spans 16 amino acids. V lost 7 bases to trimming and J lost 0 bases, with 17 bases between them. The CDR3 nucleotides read TGTGCCAGCAATCTCGGGACATATGTTAGCACAGATACGCAGTATTTT. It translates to CASNLGTYVSTDTQYF.

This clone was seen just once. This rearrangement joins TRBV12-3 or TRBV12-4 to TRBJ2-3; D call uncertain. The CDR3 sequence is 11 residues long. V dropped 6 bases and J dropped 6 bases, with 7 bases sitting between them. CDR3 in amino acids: CASRRRDTQYF. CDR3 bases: TGTGCCAGCAGGCGCAGGGATACGCAGTATTTT.